The clone carrying this T cell receptor (beta chain) showed up just a few times. The antigen remains unidentified. A second about 7 to 12 cycle PCR used barcoded and J-beta primers. TCRdb independently ran MiXCR on the 5' RACE reads; one entry per CDR3 protein. The repertoire holds over 700,000 distinct CDR3 sequences, with about 53% as singletons. The data were obtained in a study of blood T cells in healthy people across ages. Findings and limits, study-wide: Among T cells, TCR beta diversity per million cells dropped roughly linearly as age rose.

V was clipped by 3 bases and J by 0 bases; unmatched bases: 15. CDR3 length: 20 amino acids. Per germline, CDR1 DFQATT and CDR2 SNEGSKA (reference sequence). Each sample used at least 6 million PBMCs. The V call is TRBV20-1, the J call TRBJ2-1, with 12 bases that match TRBD2. What was sequenced was blood. This sequence originates from an elderly man in good health. The CDR3 protein is CSARAPRLAGAPSSYNEQFF. In DNA form, the CDR3 reads TGCAGTGCTAGGGCCCCGCGACTAGCGGGAGCTCCTTCCTCCTACAATGAGCAGTTCTTC.